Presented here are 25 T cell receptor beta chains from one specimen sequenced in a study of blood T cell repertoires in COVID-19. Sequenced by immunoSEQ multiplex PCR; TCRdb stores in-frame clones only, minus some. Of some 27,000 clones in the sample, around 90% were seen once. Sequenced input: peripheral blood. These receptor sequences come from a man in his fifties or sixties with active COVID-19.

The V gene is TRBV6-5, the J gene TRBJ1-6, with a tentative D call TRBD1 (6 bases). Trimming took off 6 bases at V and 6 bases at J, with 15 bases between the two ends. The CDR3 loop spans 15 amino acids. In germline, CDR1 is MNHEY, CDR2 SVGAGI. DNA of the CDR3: TGTGCCAGCAGGACGGCGGGGGGCAGTAATTCACCCCTCCACTTT. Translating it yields CASRTAGGSNSPLHF.

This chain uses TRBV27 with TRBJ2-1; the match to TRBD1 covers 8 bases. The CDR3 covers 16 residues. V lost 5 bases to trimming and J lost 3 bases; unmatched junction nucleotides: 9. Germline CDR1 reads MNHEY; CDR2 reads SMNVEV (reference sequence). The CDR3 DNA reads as TGTGCCAGCAGTGAGACCCAGGGGGCACTCTACAATGAGCAGTTCTTC. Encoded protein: CASSETQGALYNEQFF.

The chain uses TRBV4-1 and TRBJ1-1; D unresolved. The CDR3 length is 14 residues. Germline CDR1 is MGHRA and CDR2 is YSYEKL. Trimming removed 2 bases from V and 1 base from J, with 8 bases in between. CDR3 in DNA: TGCGCCAGCAGCCAACCCGACAAGAACACTGAAGCTTTCTTT. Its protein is CASSQPDKNTEAFF.

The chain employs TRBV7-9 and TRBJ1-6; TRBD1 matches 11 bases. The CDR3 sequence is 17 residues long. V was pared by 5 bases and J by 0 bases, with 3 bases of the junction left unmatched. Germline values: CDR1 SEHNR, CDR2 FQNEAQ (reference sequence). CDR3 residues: CASSLDRGRSYNSPLHF. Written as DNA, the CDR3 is TGTGCCAGCAGCCTGGACAGGGGGCGCTCCTATAATTCACCCCTCCACTTT. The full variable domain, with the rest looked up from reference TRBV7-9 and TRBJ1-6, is DTGVSQNPRHKITKRGQNVTFRCDPISEHNRLYWYRQTLGQGPEFLTYFQNEAQLEKSRLLSDRFSAERPKGSFSTLEIQRTEQGDSAMYLCASSLDRGRSYNSPLHFGNGTRLTVT.

CDR3 protein: CASSFREEDTQYF. As DNA, the CDR3 is TGTGCCAGCAGTTTCCGGGAGGAAGATACGCAGTATTTT. This chain links TRBV12-3 or TRBV12-4 with TRBJ2-3, with 7 bases aligning to TRBD2. CDR3 size: 13 residues. With 3 bases clipped from V and 5 bases from J, the junction kept 2 bases outside the gene matches.

In nucleotides, the CDR3 is TGTGCCAGTAGTATTCCGGGACAGGGAATCGGCAATGAGCAGTTCTTC. Amino acids: CASSIPGQGIGNEQFF. The chain couples TRBV19 to TRBJ2-1, with 9 bases matching TRBD1. This CDR3 is 16 amino acids long. CDR1 and CDR2 (germline): LNHDA, SQIVND (reference sequence). With 3 bases clipped from V and 6 bases from J, the junction kept 9 bases outside the gene matches.

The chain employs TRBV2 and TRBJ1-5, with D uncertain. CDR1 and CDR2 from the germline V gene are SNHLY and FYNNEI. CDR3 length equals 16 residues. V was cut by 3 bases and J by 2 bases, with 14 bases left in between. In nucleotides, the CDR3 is TGTGCCAGCAGTGACTCGTGGTCCCGGGGCAATCAGCCCCAGCATTTT. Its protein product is CASSDSWSRGNQPQHF. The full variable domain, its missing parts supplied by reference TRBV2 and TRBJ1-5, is EPEVTQTPSHQVTQMGQEVILRCVPISNHLYFYWYRQILGQKVEFLVSFYNNEISEKSEIFDDQFSVERPDGSNFTLKIRSTKLEDSAMYFCASSDSWSRGNQPQHFGDGTRLSIL.

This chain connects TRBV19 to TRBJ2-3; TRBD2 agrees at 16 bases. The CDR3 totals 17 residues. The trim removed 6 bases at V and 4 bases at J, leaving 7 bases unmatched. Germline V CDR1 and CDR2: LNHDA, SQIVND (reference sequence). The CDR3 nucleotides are TGTGCCAGTAGACCCGGGACTAGCGGGAGGGTTTCAGATACGCAGTATTTT. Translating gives CASRPGTSGRVSDTQYF.

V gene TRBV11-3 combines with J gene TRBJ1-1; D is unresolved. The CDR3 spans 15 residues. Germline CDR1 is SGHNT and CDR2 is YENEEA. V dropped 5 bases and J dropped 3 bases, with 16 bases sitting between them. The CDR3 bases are TGTGCCAGCAGCCAAGCAGGAAACACGGACACTGAAGCTTTCTTT. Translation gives CASSQAGNTDTEAFF.

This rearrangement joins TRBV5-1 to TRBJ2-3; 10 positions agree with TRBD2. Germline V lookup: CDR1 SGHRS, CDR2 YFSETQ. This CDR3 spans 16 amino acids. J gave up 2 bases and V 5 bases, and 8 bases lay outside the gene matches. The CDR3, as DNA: TGCGCCAGCAGTTCGATTAGCGGGGGGTACACAGATACGCAGTATTTT. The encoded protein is CASSSISGGYTDTQYF.

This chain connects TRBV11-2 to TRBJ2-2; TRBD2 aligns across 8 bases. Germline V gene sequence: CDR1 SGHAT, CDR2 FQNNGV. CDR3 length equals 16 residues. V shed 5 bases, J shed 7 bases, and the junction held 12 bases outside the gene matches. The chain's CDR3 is CASSPLRGARGGELFF. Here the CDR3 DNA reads TGTGCCAGCAGCCCCCTGCGGGGGGCGCGTGGCGGGGAGCTGTTTTTT.

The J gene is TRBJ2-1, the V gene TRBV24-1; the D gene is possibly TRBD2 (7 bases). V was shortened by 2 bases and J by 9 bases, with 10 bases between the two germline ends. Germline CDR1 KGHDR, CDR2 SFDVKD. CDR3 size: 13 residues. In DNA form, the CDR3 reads TGTGCCACCAGTGATTGGGGGGGCCGTGAGCAGTTCTTC. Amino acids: CATSDWGGREQFF.

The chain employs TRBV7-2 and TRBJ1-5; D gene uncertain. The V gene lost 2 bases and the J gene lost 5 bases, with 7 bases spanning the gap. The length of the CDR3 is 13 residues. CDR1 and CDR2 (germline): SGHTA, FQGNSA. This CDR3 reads CASSLLRDQPQHF. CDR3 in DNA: TGTGCCAGCAGCTTACTAAGAGATCAGCCCCAGCATTTT.

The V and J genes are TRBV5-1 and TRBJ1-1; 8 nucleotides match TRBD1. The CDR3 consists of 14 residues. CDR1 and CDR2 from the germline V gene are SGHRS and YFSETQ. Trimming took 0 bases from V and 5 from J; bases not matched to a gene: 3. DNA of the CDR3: TGCGCCAGCAGCTTGGGACAGGGGAAGACTGAAGCTTTCTTT. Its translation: CASSLGQGKTEAFF.

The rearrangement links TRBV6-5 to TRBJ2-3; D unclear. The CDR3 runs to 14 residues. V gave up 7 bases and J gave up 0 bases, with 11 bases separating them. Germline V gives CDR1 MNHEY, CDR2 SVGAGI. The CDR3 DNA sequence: TGTGCCAGCATGGTCCAAACTAGCACAGATACGCAGTATTTT. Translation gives CASMVQTSTDTQYF.

CDR3 in amino acids: CASSLVYRGRNTGELFF. The CDR3 DNA reads as TGCGCCAGCAGCTTGGTCTACAGGGGCCGGAACACCGGGGAGCTGTTTTTT. This chain uses TRBV5-1 with TRBJ2-2; the match to TRBD1 covers 7 bases. Germline V lookup: CDR1 SGHRS, CDR2 YFSETQ. With 0 bases clipped from V and 1 base from J, the junction kept 6 bases outside the gene matches. The CDR3 spans 17 residues. Using reference TRBV5-1 and TRBJ2-2 for the parts outside the CDR3, the full variable domain is KAGVTQTPRYLIKTRGQQVTLSCSPISGHRSVSWYQQTPGQGLQFLFEYFSETQRNKGNFPGRFSGRQFSNSRSEMNVSTLELGDSALYLCASSLVYRGRNTGELFFGEGSRLTVL.

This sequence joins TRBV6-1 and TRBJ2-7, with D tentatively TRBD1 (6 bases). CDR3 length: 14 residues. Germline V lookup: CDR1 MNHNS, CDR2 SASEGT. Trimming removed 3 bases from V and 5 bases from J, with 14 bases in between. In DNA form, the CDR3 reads TGTGCCAGCAGTGATGGGGGCGAGGGCCACGAGCAGTACGTC. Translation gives CASSDGGEGHEQYV.

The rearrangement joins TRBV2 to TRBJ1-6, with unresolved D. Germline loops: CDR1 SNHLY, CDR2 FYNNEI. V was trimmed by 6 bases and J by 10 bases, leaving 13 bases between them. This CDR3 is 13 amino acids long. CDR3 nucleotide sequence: TGTGCCAGCAGGGAGGGAGCTAGCTCACCCCTCCACTTT. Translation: CASREGASSPLHF.

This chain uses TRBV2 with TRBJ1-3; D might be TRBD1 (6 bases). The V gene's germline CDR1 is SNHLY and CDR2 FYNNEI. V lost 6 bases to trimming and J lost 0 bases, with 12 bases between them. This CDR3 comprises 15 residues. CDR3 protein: CASRYRGASGNTIYF. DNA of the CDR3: TGTGCCAGCAGGTATCGGGGGGCCTCTGGAAACACCATATATTTT.

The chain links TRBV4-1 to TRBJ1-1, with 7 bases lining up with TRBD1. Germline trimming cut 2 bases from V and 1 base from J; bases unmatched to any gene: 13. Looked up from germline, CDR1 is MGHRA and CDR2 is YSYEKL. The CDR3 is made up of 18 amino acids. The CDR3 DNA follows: TGCGCCAGCAGCCAACTCTTGTTCTCCGGGACAGCGAACACTGAAGCTTTCTTT. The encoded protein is CASSQLLFSGTANTEAFF.

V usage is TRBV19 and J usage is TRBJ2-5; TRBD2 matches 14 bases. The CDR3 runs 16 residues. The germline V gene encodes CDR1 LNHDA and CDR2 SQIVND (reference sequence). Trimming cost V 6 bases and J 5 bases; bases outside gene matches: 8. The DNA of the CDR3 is TGTGCCAGTAGGGAGACTAGCGGGAGGGATGCTGAGACCCAGTACTTC. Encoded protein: CASRETSGRDAETQYF.

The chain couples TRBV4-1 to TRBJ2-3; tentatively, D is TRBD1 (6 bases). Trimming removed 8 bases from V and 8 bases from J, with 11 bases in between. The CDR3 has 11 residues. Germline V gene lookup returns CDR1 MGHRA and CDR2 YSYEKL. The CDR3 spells CASQGQSTQYF. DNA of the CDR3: TGCGCCAGCCAGGGGCAGAGTACGCAGTATTTT.

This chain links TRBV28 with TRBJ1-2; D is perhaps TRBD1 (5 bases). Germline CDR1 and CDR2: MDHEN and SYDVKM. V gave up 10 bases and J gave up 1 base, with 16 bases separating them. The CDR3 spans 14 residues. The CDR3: CATSRSGGNYGYTF. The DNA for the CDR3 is TGTGCCACCTCTCGTTCGGGGGGTAACTATGGCTACACCTTC.

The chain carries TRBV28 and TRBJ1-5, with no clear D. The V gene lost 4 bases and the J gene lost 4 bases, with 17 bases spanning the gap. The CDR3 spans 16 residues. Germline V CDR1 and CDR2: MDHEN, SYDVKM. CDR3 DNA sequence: TGTGCCAGCAGTTGGGGTCTTGGGGAGCCAAATCAGCCCCAGCATTTT. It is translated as CASSWGLGEPNQPQHF.

CDR3 nucleotide sequence: TGTGCCAGTAGGGTACATAGCAATCAGCCCCAGCATTTT. Amino acids: CASRVHSNQPQHF. The V call is TRBV19, the J call TRBJ1-5, with unresolved D. Looked up from germline, CDR1 is LNHDA and CDR2 is SQIVND (reference sequence). CDR3 size: 13 residues. The germline V and J ends were trimmed by 6 bases and 0 bases, with 6 bases remaining between them. Based on the CDR3 plus reference TRBV19 and TRBJ1-5, the full variable domain is DGGITQSPKYLFRKEGQNVTLSCEQNLNHDAMYWYRQDPGQGLRLIYYSQIVNDFQKGDIAEGYSVSREKKESFPLTVTSAQKNPTAFYLCASRVHSNQPQHFGDGTRLSIL.